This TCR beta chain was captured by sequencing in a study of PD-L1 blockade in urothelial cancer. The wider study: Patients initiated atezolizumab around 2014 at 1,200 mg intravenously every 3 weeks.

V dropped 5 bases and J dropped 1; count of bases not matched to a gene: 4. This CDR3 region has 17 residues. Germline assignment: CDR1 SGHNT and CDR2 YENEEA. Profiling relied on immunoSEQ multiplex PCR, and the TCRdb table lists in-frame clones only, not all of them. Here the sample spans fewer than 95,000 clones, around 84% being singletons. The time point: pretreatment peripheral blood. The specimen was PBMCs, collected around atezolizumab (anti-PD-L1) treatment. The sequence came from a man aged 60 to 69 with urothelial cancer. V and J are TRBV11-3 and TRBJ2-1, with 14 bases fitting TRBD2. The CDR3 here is CASSEGLAGESYNEQFF. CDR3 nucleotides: TGTGCCAGCAGCGAGGGACTAGCGGGAGAATCCTACAATGAGCAGTTCTTC. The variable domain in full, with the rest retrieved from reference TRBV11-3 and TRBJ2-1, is EAGVVQSPRYKIIEKKQPVAFWCNPISGHNTLYWYLQNLGQGPELLIRYENEEAVDDSQLPKDRFSAERLKGVDSTLKIQPAELGDSAVYLCASSEGLAGESYNEQFFGPGTRLTVL.